Below, 32 T cell receptor beta chains from the same sample are listed, as sequenced in a study of CD8+ T cells in alopecia areata. It was with CD4, CD8alpha, NKG2D, NKG2ACE and other markers that pooled cutaneous lymph node cells were sorted. The authors extracted RNA and reverse transcribed it into cDNA as the sequencing template. The protocol was immunoSEQ multiplex PCR, while the TCRdb copy is restricted to in-frame clones and leaves out a portion. This sample comprises 290,000 or so clones, none seen once only. Specimen: CD4+ T cells sorted from a lymph node. These receptors were collected from a C3H/HeJ mouse with alopecia areata. This strain's MHC haplotype is H2-k.

As for this clone: Mouse gene names and germline throughout. The read terminates 4 residues ahead of where the CDR3 ends, so the germline J gene completes it. The V gene is TRBV19, the J gene TRBJ2-7; perhaps TRBD1 as D (5 bases). The CDR3 extends over 13 amino acids. Germline V CDR1 and CDR2: FNHDT, SITEND (reference sequence). The sequenced part of the CDR3 DNA is TGTGCCAGCAGTATAAGGACACCGTAT. Translation: CASSIRTPY. The CDR3 reads in full as CASSIRTPYEQYF.

This clone was recorded a few times. Gene names follow the mouse nomenclature. The CDR3 goes on 4 residues after the read ends, and that part is filled in from the germline J gene. The V gene is TRBV13-2, the J gene TRBJ1-1; 7 nucleotides align to TRBD1. Germline assignment: CDR1 NNHNN and CDR2 SYGAGS (reference sequence). This CDR3 contains 15 residues. Trimming at V came to 5 bases and at J to 3 bases, leaving 10 bases not matched to a gene. The DNA read from the CDR3 is TGTGCCAGCGGCCACAGGGGAGAGGCGGACACA. Translation: CASGHRGEADT. The whole CDR3 is CASGHRGEADTEVFF.

This clone has a handful of counts. Mouse gene names and germline throughout. From the germline J gene comes the end of the CDR3, since the read stops 4 residues before it. The chain uses TRBV19 and TRBJ2-7, with 10 positions matching TRBD1. Germline assignment: CDR1 FNHDT and CDR2 SITEND (reference sequence). This CDR3 has 15 residues. The CDR3 bases that were read are TGTGCCAGCAGTATAAAAGGGACAGGGGTATAT. It is translated as CASSIKGTGVY. The entire CDR3 reads CASSIKGTGVYEQYF. Together with reference TRBV19 and TRBJ2-7, the CDR3 gives the full variable domain: GGIITQTPKFLIGQEGQKLTLKCQQNFNHDTMYWYRQDSGKGLRLIYYSITENDLQKGDLSEGYDASREKKSSFSLTVTSAQKNEMAVFLCASSIKGTGVYEQYFGPGTRLTVL.

This clone came up a few times. Gene names and germline refer to mouse. Read sequence stops 4 residues before the CDR3 end, and the germline J gene provides the missing end. This sequence joins TRBV17 and TRBJ2-7; 8 bases are a match to TRBD2. This CDR3 has 13 amino acids. The ends lost 4 bases at V and 3 bases at J; junction bases unmatched: 2. Germline-derived CDR1 and CDR2 are MNHDT and YYDKIL. Here the CDR3 reads CASSIWGDYEQYF. CDR3 bases read: TGTGCTAGCAGTATCTGGGGGGACTAT.

Concerning this clone: Any gene name here is a mouse gene name. The CDR3 extends 4 residues past the end of the read, so its final part is completed from the germline J gene. The V gene is TRBV13-3, the J gene TRBJ2-7; perhaps TRBD2 as D (5 bases). Deletions cut 3 bases from V and 3 bases from J, with 7 bases between. The CDR3 contains 12 residues. Germline values: CDR1 NNHDY, CDR2 SYVADS. The sequenced CDR3 bases are TGTGCCAGCAGTGGGACTTTCTAT. As protein: CASSGTFY. The entire CDR3 reads CASSGTFYEQYF.

This clone was seen only a few times. Genes and germline come from the mouse. The read terminates 4 residues before the CDR3 end, so the remaining end is supplied by the germline J gene. The genes are TRBV17 and TRBJ1-2, with D tentatively TRBD1 (6 bases). V shed 0 bases and J shed 2 bases, with 7 bases lying between them. This CDR3 has 14 amino acids. CDR1 MNHDT and CDR2 YYDKIL come from the germline V gene. The CDR3: CASSRDDRNSDYTF. The sequenced CDR3 bases are TGTGCTAGCAGTAGAGATGACAGGAACTCC.

To note about this clone: Here the gene names and germline are mouse. The observed sequence ends 4 residues before the CDR3 terminus, with the missing tail filled in from the germline J gene. The sample carries other DNA sequences with the same CDR3. The chain has TRBV31 and TRBJ2-4; D is unclear. Germline V gives CDR1 GKSSPN, CDR2 SITVG. The length of the CDR3 is 14 residues. The ends were cut back, 0 bases at V and 0 bases at J, with 7 bases in the middle. CDR3 sequence reads: CAWSLVGSQNTLYF. Incomplete CDR3 DNA: TGTGCCTGGAGTCTAGTGGGTAGTCAAAAC.

Comment on this clone: The gene names here belong to mouse. The observed sequence ends 4 residues before the CDR3 terminus, with the missing tail filled in from the germline J gene. Other DNA sequences in the sample encode the same CDR3. This sequence joins TRBV19 and TRBJ1-1; TRBD1 aligns across 10 bases. The germline V gene encodes CDR1 FNHDT and CDR2 SITEND (reference sequence). Losses at the gene ends were 5 bases for V and 2 bases for J; bases not matched to a gene: 0. The CDR3 sequence is 13 residues long. The chain's CDR3 is CASRTGGNTEVFF. CDR3 DNA, as far as it was read: TGTGCCAGCAGGACAGGGGGCAACACA.

This clone came up many times. Gene names follow the mouse nomenclature. From the germline J gene comes the end of the CDR3, since the read stops 4 residues before it. The chain links TRBV5 to TRBJ2-5; no definite D call. This CDR3 comprises 14 residues. Trimming removed 4 bases from V and 0 bases from J, with 8 bases in between. Germline V gene data show CDR1 as LGHNA and CDR2 as YNLKQL (reference sequence). CDR3 DNA (partial): TGTGCCAGCAGCCTACTGAATAACCAAGAC. Its translation is CASSLLNNQD. The complete CDR3 sequence is CASSLLNNQDTQYF.

This clone came up a few times. The germline and genes are mouse ones. The read ends 4 residues shy of where the CDR3 ends; the end is completed using the germline J gene. This rearrangement joins TRBV13-1 to TRBJ2-5; possibly TRBD2 for D (7 bases). The CDR3 spans 13 residues. Per germline, CDR1 NSHNY and CDR2 SYGAGN. The covered CDR3 bases are TGTGCCAGCAGTTGGGGGGCCGGGGAC. Encoded protein: CASSWGAGD. The whole CDR3 protein is CASSWGAGDTQYF.

On this clone: Gene labels here are mouse ones. The CDR3 is cut off 4 residues early in the read; its end comes from the germline J gene. V is TRBV5 and J is TRBJ2-7, with TRBD1 matching 7 bases. The junction had 1 base not matched to a gene; V was cut back by 0 bases and J by 2 bases. The CDR3 covers 14 residues. Germline V gene sequence: CDR1 LGHNA, CDR2 YNLKQL (reference sequence). The CDR3 DNA, read in part, is TGTGCCAGCAGCCAAGAACAGGGGCCCTAT. This codes for CASSQEQGPY. The full CDR3 is CASSQEQGPYEQYF.

This clone was counted between two and nine times. The gene symbols are mouse symbols. Read coverage stops 4 residues before the CDR3 terminus; the germline J gene supplies the remainder. V is TRBV31 and J is TRBJ2-1, with TRBD2 matching over 8 bases. The V and J ends lost 7 bases and 0 bases, in that order; junction bases with no gene match: 2. The CDR3 loop spans 13 amino acids. Germline V lookup: CDR1 GKSSPN, CDR2 SITVG. The covered CDR3 bases are TGTGCCTCGACTGGGGATAACTATGCT. Protein sequence: CASTGDNYA. The whole CDR3 protein reads CASTGDNYAEQFF.

In regard to this clone: Mouse gene names and germline throughout. The DNA ends 4 residues before the CDR3 does, and the rest of the CDR3 is filled in from the germline J gene. The chain carries TRBV19 and TRBJ2-1; D might be TRBD1 (5 bases). The V end lost 4 bases, the J end lost 2 bases, and 7 bases lay between the germline ends. This CDR3 contains 13 residues. In germline, CDR1 is FNHDT, CDR2 SITEND (reference sequence). CDR3 loop: CASSEGYYAEQFF. Incomplete CDR3 DNA: TGTGCCAGCAGTGAGGGGTACTATGCT.

There are a few counts of this clone. Gene names and germline refer to mouse. With the read ending 4 residues before the CDR3 end, the germline J gene is used to fill in that end. J is TRBJ2-4 and V is TRBV13-1; 9 bases agree with TRBD2. J was trimmed by 0 bases and V by 2 bases; bases with no gene match: 4. CDR1 and CDR2 from the germline V gene are NSHNY and SYGAGN. This CDR3 contains 16 residues. The CDR3 region is CASSEGTGSSQNTLYF. CDR3 bases read: TGTGCCAGCAGTGAAGGGACTGGGTCTAGTCAAAAC.

As concerns this clone: Germline and genes here are mouse. The read gets to within 4 residues of the CDR3 end, and the germline J gene fills in the rest. The chain joins TRBV29 to TRBJ2-5, with 8 bases aligning to TRBD1. There are 14 residues in the CDR3. Germline trimming cut 5 bases from V and 3 bases from J; bases unmatched to any gene: 4. Germline values: CDR1 MSHET, CDR2 SYDVDS. The covered CDR3 bases are TGTGCTAGCAGTCCCCGGGACAGGCAAGAC. Amino acid sequence: CASSPRDRQD. The complete CDR3 reads CASSPRDRQDTQYF. Full variable domain (missing parts from reference TRBV29 and TRBJ2-5): DMKVTQMPRYLIKRMGENVLLECGQDMSHETMYWYRQDPGLGLQLIYISYDVDSNSEGDIPKGYRVSRKKREHFSLILDSAKTNQTSVYFCASSPRDRQDTQYFGPGTRLLVL.

Notes on this clone: The gene names here belong to mouse. The DNA ends 4 residues before the CDR3 does, and the rest of the CDR3 is filled in from the germline J gene. This sequence joins TRBV31 and TRBJ2-4, with 8 bases that match TRBD2. Germline lookup yields CDR1 GKSSPN and CDR2 SITVG. The V and J ends lost 4 bases and 0 bases, in that order; junction bases with no gene match: 3. CDR3 size: 14 residues. The sequenced CDR3 bases are TGTGCCTGGATGGCTGGGGGGAGTCAAAAC. It yields the protein CAWMAGGSQN. The CDR3 reads in full as CAWMAGGSQNTLYF.

In this sample, this clone turned up a few times. The germline and genes are mouse ones. The read is 4 residues too short to cover the CDR3 end, so that end is filled in from the germline J gene. Other DNA sequences in the same sample also yield this CDR3. V is TRBV13-1 and J is TRBJ2-5; D possibly corresponds to TRBD1 (6 bases). Per germline, CDR1 NSHNY and CDR2 SYGAGN. The length of the CDR3 is 13 residues. CDR3 DNA (partial): TGTGCCAGCAGTGGGCAGGGGAGAGAC. This translates into CASSGQGRD. The whole CDR3 reads CASSGQGRDTQYF.

This clone was observed at least ten times. Mouse germline and gene names are used. The read gets to within 4 residues of the CDR3 end, and the germline J gene fills in the rest. The chain joins TRBV17 to TRBJ2-2; TRBD1 aligns across 10 bases. V trimming: 1 base; J trimming: 3 bases; junction bases outside the gene matches: 5. Germline V lookup: CDR1 MNHDT, CDR2 YYDKIL. The CDR3 is 17 amino acids. The covered CDR3 bases are TGTGCTAGCAGTAGAGTTTCCGGGACAGGGGACACCGGG. As protein: CASSRVSGTGDTG. The full CDR3 sequence reads CASSRVSGTGDTGQLYF.

Comment on this clone: All gene names here are mouse names. Other DNA sequences from this sample encode an identical CDR3 as well. The CDR3 spells CASSRWGGYAEQFF. The covered CDR3 bases are TGTGCTAGCAGTAGATGGGGGGGGTATGCT. The rearrangement links TRBV17 to TRBJ2-1; 8 bases are shared with TRBD2. The read gets to within 4 residues of the CDR3 end, and the germline J gene fills in the rest. The CDR3 runs 14 residues. Germline V CDR1 and CDR2: MNHDT, YYDKIL. The ends lost 2 bases at V and 4 bases at J; junction bases unmatched: 1. Full variable domain (remainder filled in from reference TRBV17 and TRBJ2-1): DTTVKQNPRYKLARVGKPVNLICSQTMNHDTMYWYQKKPNQAPKLLLFYYDKILNREADTFEKFQSSRPNNSFCSLYIGSAGLEYSAMYLCASSRWGGYAEQFFGPGTRLTVL.

In this sample, this clone turned up a few times. Mouse gene names apply. This chain's CDR3 is CASRGVNQDTQYF. The part of the CDR3 DNA that was read is TGTGCCAGCAGAGGGGTTAACCAAGAC. This chain links TRBV19 with TRBJ2-5; D may be TRBD1 (5 bases). The sequence runs out 4 residues before the end of the CDR3; the remainder is reconstructed from the germline J gene. V lost 5 bases, J lost 0 bases, and 7 bases lay in between. The germline gives CDR1 FNHDT, CDR2 SITEND (reference sequence). The CDR3 sequence is 13 residues long.

A word on this clone: Genes and germline are mouse. The CDR3 end is not reached by the read, which stops 4 residues before it; the germline J gene fills it in. This sequence joins TRBV13-1 and TRBJ2-2; 9 nucleotides match TRBD2. J lost 5 bases, V lost 6 bases, and 2 bases had no gene match. This CDR3 spans 13 amino acids. Germline CDR1 reads NSHNY; CDR2 reads SYGAGN. The CDR3 region is CASNGGATGQLYF. The covered CDR3 bases are TGTGCCAGCAATGGGGGGGCGACCGGG.

This clone was detected only a few times. The gene names given are mouse names. The read ends 4 residues early relative to the CDR3; the germline J gene fills the gap. This sequence joins TRBV19 and TRBJ2-2; 8 bases fit TRBD2. Germline V gives CDR1 FNHDT, CDR2 SITEND (reference sequence). Losses at the gene ends were 4 bases for V and 4 bases for J; bases not matched to a gene: 6. CDR3 length: 15 amino acids. The sequenced CDR3 bases are TGTGCCAGCAGTGCGGAGGGGGGGCTCACCGGG. It translates to CASSAEGGLTG. The whole CDR3 protein is CASSAEGGLTGQLYF. The entire variable domain, with the rest obtained from reference TRBV19 and TRBJ2-2, is as follows: GGIITQTPKFLIGQEGQKLTLKCQQNFNHDTMYWYRQDSGKGLRLIYYSITENDLQKGDLSEGYDASREKKSSFSLTVTSAQKNEMAVFLCASSAEGGLTGQLYFGEGSKLTVL.

As to this clone: Gene labels here are mouse ones. The CDR3 goes on 4 residues after the read ends, and that part is filled in from the germline J gene. This chain joins TRBV19 and TRBJ1-1, with a possible D match to TRBD1 (6 bases). The CDR3 is 13 residues long. The germline CDR1 and CDR2 sequences are FNHDT and SITEND (reference sequence). V lost 3 bases and J lost 3, with 9 bases in between. The DNA read from the CDR3 is TGTGCCAGCAGTAACAGGGTGGACACA. This codes for CASSNRVDT. The complete CDR3 sequence is CASSNRVDTEVFF.

This clone came up a few times. Genes and germline come from the mouse. The read ends 4 residues shy of where the CDR3 ends; the end is completed using the germline J gene. At the DNA level, this CDR3 is encoded by other sequences in the same sample as well. The J gene is TRBJ2-1, the V gene TRBV13-2; 11 bases match TRBD1. V lost 5 bases to trimming and J lost 3 bases; unmatched junction nucleotides: 1. CDR1 is NNHNN and CDR2 is SYGAGS in the germline V gene (reference sequence). The CDR3 is 14 residues long. CDR3 in amino acids: CASGGTGGYAEQFF. The sequenced CDR3 bases are TGTGCCAGCGGGGGGACAGGGGGCTATGCT.

This clone has only a few counts. Germline and genes here are mouse. The read terminates 4 residues before the CDR3 end, so the remaining end is supplied by the germline J gene. The V gene is TRBV1, the J gene TRBJ2-1; 7 bases match TRBD2. The CDR3 spans 15 residues. V was pared by 4 bases and J by 0 bases, with 3 bases of the junction left unmatched. Germline loops: CDR1 NSQYPW, CDR2 LRSPGD (reference sequence). Partial CDR3 DNA: TGCACCTGCAGTGTGACTGGGTATAACTATGCT. Translation gives CTCSVTGYNYA. The whole CDR3 reads CTCSVTGYNYAEQFF.

As regards this clone: The genes and germline here are from mouse. The CDR3 goes on 4 residues after the read ends, and that part is filled in from the germline J gene. The chain carries TRBV13-1 and TRBJ2-4; D is unclear. Trimming took 5 bases from V and 0 from J, leaving 4 bases between them. The CDR3 extends over 12 amino acids. Per the germline V gene, CDR1 is NSHNY and CDR2 is SYGAGN. CDR3 amino acids: CASRGSQNTLYF. The CDR3 DNA, read in part, is TGTGCCAGCAGAGGTAGTCAAAAC.

This clone was seen only a few times. Germline and genes: mouse. The read ends 4 residues early relative to the CDR3; the germline J gene fills the gap. The chain carries TRBV13-3 and TRBJ2-2; 8 nucleotides line up with TRBD1. The CDR3 consists of 15 residues. With 4 bases clipped from V and 0 bases from J, the junction kept 2 bases outside the gene matches. Germline V gene data show CDR1 as NNHDY and CDR2 as SYVADS. The CDR3 DNA, read in part, is TGTGCCAGCAGTCGACAGGGGACAAACACCGGG. Amino acid sequence: CASSRQGTNTG. The complete CDR3 sequence is CASSRQGTNTGQLYF.

This clone was detected a few times. Gene names refer to mouse genes. With the read ending 4 residues before the CDR3 end, the germline J gene is used to fill in that end. The J gene is TRBJ2-3, the V gene TRBV17, with a tentative D call TRBD2 (6 bases). In germline, CDR1 is MNHDT, CDR2 YYDKIL. V lost 0 bases, J lost 0 bases, and 10 bases lay in between. The CDR3 consists of 16 residues. CDR3 DNA, as far as it was read: TGTGCTAGCAGTAGAGAAACGGGGACTAGTGCAGAA. Encoded protein: CASSRETGTSAE. In full, the CDR3 is CASSRETGTSAETLYF.

The table lists this clone with many counts. The gene names given are mouse names. The CDR3 goes on 4 residues after the read ends, and that part is filled in from the germline J gene. V usage is TRBV17 and J usage is TRBJ2-2; D is unresolved. This CDR3 is 15 amino acids long. V lost 2 bases and J 0 bases, leaving 7 bases between the germline ends. Germline V gene lookup returns CDR1 MNHDT and CDR2 YYDKIL. Incomplete CDR3 DNA: TGTGCTAGCAGTAGAAAGACAACAAACACCGGG. Residues: CASSRKTTNTG. The whole CDR3 protein is CASSRKTTNTGQLYF.

In its sample, this clone was seen a few times. Mouse germline and gene names are used. The observed sequence ends 4 residues before the CDR3 terminus, with the missing tail filled in from the germline J gene. The chain has TRBV19 and TRBJ2-1, with D possibly matching TRBD1 (6 bases). V was shortened by 2 bases and J by 4 bases, with 13 bases between the two germline ends. Germline V CDR1 and CDR2: FNHDT, SITEND (reference sequence). The CDR3 is made up of 15 amino acids. Incomplete CDR3 DNA: TGTGCCAGCAGTATCCTACAGGGTAGGTATGCT. Translation: CASSILQGRYA. The whole CDR3 reads CASSILQGRYAEQFF.

This clone showed up just a few times. The listed genes are named as in mouse. The sequenced fragment ends 4 residues before the CDR3 boundary, so the rest is inferred from the germline J gene. V gene TRBV13-1 combines with J gene TRBJ2-7; D unclear. CDR1 is NSHNY and CDR2 is SYGAGN in the germline V gene. V lost 2 bases and J 0 bases, leaving 9 bases between the germline ends. This CDR3 spans 14 amino acids. The CDR3 sequence is CASSDWPSSYEQYF. Partial CDR3 DNA: TGTGCCAGCAGTGACTGGCCCAGCTCCTAT.

This clone turned up a few times. Mouse gene names and germline throughout. The read ends 4 residues shy of where the CDR3 ends; the end is completed using the germline J gene. The sample carries other DNA sequences with the same CDR3. V usage is TRBV13-3 and J usage is TRBJ2-4; D is perhaps TRBD1 (6 bases). The V end was cut by 5 bases, the J end by 0 bases, with 10 bases between. The CDR3 runs 14 residues. CDR1 is NNHDY and CDR2 is SYVADS in the germline V gene. CDR3 bases read: TGTGCCAGCAGGAGGACAGCTAGTCAAAAC. As protein: CASRRTASQN. The whole CDR3 sequence reads CASRRTASQNTLYF.